Each of the 3 T cell receptor beta chains below was sequenced from the same sample in a study of shared clonotypes between healthy human individuals. Naive CD8 populations comprised CD45RO-negative cells positively selected for CCR7, excluding terminally differentiated effector memory CD45RA+ cells. Generated by immunoSEQ multiplex PCR, the TCRdb table keeps only in-frame clones and is missing some. The table has hundreds of thousands of clones, around 96% seen once. Sequencing input: naive CD8+ T cells sorted from blood. The receptors come from a woman aged 25 to 39 in good health.

The V call is TRBV7-8, the J call TRBJ2-7; D not resolved. The CDR3 spans 12 residues. Per germline, CDR1 SGHVS and CDR2 FQNEAQ. Deletions cut 1 base from V and 2 bases from J, with 3 bases between. DNA of the CDR3: TGTGCCAGCAGCTTAGTTCCCTACGAGCAGTACTTC. Translation gives CASSLVPYEQYF.

Here the CDR3 DNA reads TGTGCCAGCCGGATCGGACTAGCGACAACCTACGAGCAGTACTTC. Encoded protein: CASRIGLATTYEQYF. The chain couples TRBV6-5 to TRBJ2-7; 9 positions match TRBD2. Losses at the gene ends were 8 bases for V and 2 bases for J; bases not matched to a gene: 10. The CDR3 covers 15 residues. Germline-derived CDR1 and CDR2 are MNHEY and SVGAGI.

The V and J genes are TRBV4-2 and TRBJ1-2, with 7 positions matching TRBD1. Trimming removed 5 bases from V and 1 base from J; junction bases left unmatched: 10. Germline CDR1 reads LGHNA; CDR2 reads YNFKEQ. The CDR3 has 16 amino acids. CDR3 nucleotide sequence: TGTGCCAGCAGCAGGGAAGGGGCAGGGGGTAACTATGGCTACACCTTC. Residues: CASSREGAGGNYGYTF.